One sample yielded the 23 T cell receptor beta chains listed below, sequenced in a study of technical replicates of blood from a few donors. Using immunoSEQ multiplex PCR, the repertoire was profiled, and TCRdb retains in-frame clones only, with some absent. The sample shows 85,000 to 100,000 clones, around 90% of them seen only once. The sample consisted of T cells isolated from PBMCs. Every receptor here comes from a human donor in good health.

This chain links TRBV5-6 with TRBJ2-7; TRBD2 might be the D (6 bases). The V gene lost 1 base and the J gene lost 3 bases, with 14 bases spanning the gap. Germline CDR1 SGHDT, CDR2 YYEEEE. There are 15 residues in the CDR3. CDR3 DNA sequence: TGTGCCAGCAGCTTGCGGGCATTCGGGGGCTACGAGCAGTACTTC. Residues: CASSLRAFGGYEQYF. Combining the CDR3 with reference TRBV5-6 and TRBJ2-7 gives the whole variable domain DAGVTQSPTHLIKTRGQQVTLRCSPKSGHDTVSWYQQALGQGPQFIFQYYEEEERQRGNFPDRFSGHQFPNYSSELNVNALLLGDSALYLCASSLRAFGGYEQYFGPGTRLTVT.

The CDR3 here is CAISETGRGYTF. The CDR3 DNA sequence: TGTGCCATCAGTGAGACTGGTCGTGGCTACACCTTC. This chain joins TRBV10-3 and TRBJ1-2; D unresolved. Deletions cut 2 bases from V and 7 bases from J, with 8 bases between. CDR3 length equals 12 residues. CDR1 and CDR2 (germline): ENHRY, SYGVKD.

The CDR3 coding sequence is TGTGCCAGCAGTGACTCGACTAGCGGGAGAACAGATACGCAGTATTTT. This translates into CASSDSTSGRTDTQYF. The chain recombines TRBV6-4 with TRBJ2-3; 12 positions match TRBD2. CDR3 size: 16 residues. In germline, CDR1 is MRHNA, CDR2 SNTAGT. V dropped 0 bases and J dropped 3; count of bases not matched to a gene: 1.

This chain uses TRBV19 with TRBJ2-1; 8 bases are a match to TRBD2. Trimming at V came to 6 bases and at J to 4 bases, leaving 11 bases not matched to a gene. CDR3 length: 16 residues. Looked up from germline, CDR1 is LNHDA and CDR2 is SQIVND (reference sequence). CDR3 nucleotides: TGTGCCAGTAGGGCCGTTGATGGACTAGCTTACAATGAGCAGTTCTTC. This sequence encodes CASRAVDGLAYNEQFF.

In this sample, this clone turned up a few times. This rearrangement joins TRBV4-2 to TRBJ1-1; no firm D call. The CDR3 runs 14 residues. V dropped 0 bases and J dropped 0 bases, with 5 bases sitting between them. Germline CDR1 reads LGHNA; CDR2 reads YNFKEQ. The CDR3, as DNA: TGTGCCAGCAGCCAAGATCCGGTGAACACTGAAGCTTTCTTT. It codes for CASSQDPVNTEAFF.

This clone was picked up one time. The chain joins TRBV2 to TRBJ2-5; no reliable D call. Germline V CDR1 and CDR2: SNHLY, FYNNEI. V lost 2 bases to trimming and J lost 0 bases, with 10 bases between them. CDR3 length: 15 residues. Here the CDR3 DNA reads TGTGCCAGCAGTGAAATGGTAGCCCACCAAGAGACCCAGTACTTC. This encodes CASSEMVAHQETQYF.

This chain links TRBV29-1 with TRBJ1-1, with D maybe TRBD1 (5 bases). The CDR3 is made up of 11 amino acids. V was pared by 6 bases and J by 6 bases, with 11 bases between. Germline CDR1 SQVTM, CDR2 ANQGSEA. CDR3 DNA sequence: TGCAGCGTCGCTGGACAATCTGAAGCTTTCTTT. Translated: CSVAGQSEAFF.

This CDR3 reads CASAQGGFIATNEKLFF. The CDR3 coding sequence is TGTGCCAGCGCTCAGGGGGGATTTATTGCAACTAATGAAAAACTGTTTTTT. The rearrangement joins TRBV2 to TRBJ1-4; the match to TRBD1 covers 7 bases. V was pared by 8 bases and J by 0 bases, with 12 bases of the junction left unmatched. This CDR3 spans 17 amino acids. Germline values: CDR1 SNHLY, CDR2 FYNNEI.

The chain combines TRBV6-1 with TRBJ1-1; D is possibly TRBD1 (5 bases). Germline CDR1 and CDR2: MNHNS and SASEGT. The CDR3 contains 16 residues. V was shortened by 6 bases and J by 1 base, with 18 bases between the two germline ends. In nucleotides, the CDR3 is TGTGCCAGCAGCGAAATCGCAGGGAACAGGAACACTGAAGCTTTCTTT. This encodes CASSEIAGNRNTEAFF.

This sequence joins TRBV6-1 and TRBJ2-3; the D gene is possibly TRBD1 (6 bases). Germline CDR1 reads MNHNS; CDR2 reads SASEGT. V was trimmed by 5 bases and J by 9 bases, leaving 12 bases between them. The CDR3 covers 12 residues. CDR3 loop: CASSLQGETQYF. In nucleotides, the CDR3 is TGTGCCAGCAGTTTACAGGGTGAGACGCAGTATTTT.

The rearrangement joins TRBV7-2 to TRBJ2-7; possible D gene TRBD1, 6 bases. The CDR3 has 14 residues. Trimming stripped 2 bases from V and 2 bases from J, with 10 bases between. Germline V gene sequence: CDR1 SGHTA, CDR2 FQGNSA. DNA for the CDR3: TGTGCCAGCAGCTTAAATCAGGGGCCCTACGAGCAGTACTTC. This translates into CASSLNQGPYEQYF.

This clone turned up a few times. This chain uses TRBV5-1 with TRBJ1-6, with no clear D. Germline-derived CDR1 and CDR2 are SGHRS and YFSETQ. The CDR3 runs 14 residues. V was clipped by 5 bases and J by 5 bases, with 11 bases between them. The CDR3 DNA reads TGCGCCAGCAGTCTCCGGGAGAATAATTCACCCCTCCACTTT. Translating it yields CASSLRENNSPLHF.

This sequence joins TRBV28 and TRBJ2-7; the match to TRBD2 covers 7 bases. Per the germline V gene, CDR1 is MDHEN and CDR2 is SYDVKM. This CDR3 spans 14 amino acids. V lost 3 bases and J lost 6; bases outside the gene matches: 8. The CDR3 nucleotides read TGTGCCAGCAGTTTTTTAACTAGCGATCGCGAGCAGTACTTC. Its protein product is CASSFLTSDREQYF. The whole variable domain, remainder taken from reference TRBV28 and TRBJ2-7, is DVKVTQSSRYLVKRTGEKVFLECVQDMDHENMFWYRQDPGLGLRLIYFSYDVKMKEKGDIPEGYSVSREKKERFSLILESASTNQTSMYLCASSFLTSDREQYFGPGTRLTVT.

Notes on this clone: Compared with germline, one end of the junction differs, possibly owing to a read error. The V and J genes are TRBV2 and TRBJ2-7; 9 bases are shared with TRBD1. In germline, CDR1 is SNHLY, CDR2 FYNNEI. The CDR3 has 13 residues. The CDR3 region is CASRDTLGQGPRF. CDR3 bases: TGTGCCAGCAGGGACACTTTGGGACAGGGTCCACGCTTC. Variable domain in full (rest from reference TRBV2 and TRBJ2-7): EPEVTQTPSHQVTQMGQEVILRCVPISNHLYFYWYRQILGQKVEFLVSFYNNEISEKSEIFDDQFSVERPDGSNFTLKIRSTKLEDSAMYFCASRDTLGQGPRFGPGTRLTVT.

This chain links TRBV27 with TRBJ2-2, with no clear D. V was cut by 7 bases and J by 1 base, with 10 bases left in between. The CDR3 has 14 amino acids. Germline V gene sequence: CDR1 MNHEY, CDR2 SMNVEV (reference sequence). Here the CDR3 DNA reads TGTGCCAGCAAGCAAGCCTTGAACACCGGGGAGCTGTTTTTT. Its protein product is CASKQALNTGELFF.

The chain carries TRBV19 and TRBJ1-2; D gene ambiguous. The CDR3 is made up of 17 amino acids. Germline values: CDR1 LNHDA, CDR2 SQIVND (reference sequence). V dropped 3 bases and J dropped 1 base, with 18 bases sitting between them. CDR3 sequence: CASSIGRQDLSNYGYTF. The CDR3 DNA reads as TGTGCCAGTAGTATTGGGAGGCAAGACCTGAGTAACTATGGCTACACCTTC.

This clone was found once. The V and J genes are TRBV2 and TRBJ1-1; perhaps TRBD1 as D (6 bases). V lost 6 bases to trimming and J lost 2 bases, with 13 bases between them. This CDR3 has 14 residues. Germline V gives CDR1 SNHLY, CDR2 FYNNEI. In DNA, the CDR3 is TGTGCCAGCAGCCCGACAGGATTTAACACTGAAGCTTTCTTT. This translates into CASSPTGFNTEAFF.

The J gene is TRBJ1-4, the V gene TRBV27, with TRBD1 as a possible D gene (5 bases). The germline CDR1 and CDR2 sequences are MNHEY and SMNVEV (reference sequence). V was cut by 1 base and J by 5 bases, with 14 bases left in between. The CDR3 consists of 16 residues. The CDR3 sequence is CASSLYGGFSNEKLFF. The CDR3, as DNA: TGTGCCAGCAGTTTATATGGGGGGTTCTCCAATGAAAAACTGTTTTTT.

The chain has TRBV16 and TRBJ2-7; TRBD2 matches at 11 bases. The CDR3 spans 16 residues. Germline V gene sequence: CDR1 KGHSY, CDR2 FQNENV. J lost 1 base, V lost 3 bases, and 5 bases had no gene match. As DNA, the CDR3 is TGTGCCAGCAGCCAGGGACTAGCGGAGTATTCCTACGAGCAGTACTTC. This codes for CASSQGLAEYSYEQYF.

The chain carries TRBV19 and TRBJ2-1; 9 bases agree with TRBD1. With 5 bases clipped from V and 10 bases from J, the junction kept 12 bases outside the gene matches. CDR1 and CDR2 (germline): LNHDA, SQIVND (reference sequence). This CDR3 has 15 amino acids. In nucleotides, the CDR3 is TGTGCCAGTAGTCAAGCAGGACAGGGGAAGCGGGAGCAGTTCTTC. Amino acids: CASSQAGQGKREQFF.

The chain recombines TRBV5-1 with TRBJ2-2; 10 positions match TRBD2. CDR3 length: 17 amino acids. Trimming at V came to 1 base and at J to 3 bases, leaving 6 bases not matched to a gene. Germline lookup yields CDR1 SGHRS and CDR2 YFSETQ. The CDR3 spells CASSLLPSGSYTGELFF. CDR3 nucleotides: TGCGCCAGCAGCTTGTTACCTAGCGGGAGTTACACCGGGGAGCTGTTTTTT.

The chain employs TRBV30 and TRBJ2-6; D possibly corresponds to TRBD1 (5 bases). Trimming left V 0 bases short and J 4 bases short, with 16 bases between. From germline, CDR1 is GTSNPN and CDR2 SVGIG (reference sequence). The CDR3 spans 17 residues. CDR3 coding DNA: TGTGCCTGGAGTGTAAAGGGGCGCTTCCTGGGGGCCAACGTCCTGACTTTC. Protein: CAWSVKGRFLGANVLTF. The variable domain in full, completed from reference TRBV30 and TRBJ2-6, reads SQTIHQWPATLVQPVGSPLSLECTVEGTSNPNLYWYRQAAGRGLQLLFYSVGIGQISSEVPQNLSASRPQDRQFILSSKKLLLSDSGFYLCAWSVKGRFLGANVLTFGAGSRLTVL.

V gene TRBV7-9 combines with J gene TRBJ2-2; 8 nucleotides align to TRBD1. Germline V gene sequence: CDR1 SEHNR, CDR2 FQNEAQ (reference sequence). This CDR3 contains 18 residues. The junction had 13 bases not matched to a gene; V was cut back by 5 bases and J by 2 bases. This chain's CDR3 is CASSTQDRVGINTGELFF. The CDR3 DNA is TGTGCCAGCAGCACACAGGACAGGGTGGGGATTAACACCGGGGAGCTGTTTTTT.